These 5 T cell receptor beta chains originate from one sample sequenced in a study of blood T cell repertoires in COVID-19 (dated by TCRdb to the early 2020s). Libraries came from the immunoSEQ multiplex PCR assay. TCRdb mirrors the immuneACCESS table, restricted to in-frame sequences. Some clones are absent from its copies; in checked studies, under half trace to an unresolved V gene, and the reason for the others is unknown. Counted in this sample were roughly 39,000 clones; roughly 78% of them appeared once. Together, the top ten hold over 20% of the sample. The material sequenced was peripheral blood. These receptors originate from a man between 65 and 85 years old with acute or convalescent COVID-19.

The rearrangement links TRBV3-1 (or the pseudogene TRBV3-2) to TRBJ1-4, with 7 bases aligning to TRBD1. This CDR3 spans 15 amino acids. Germline CDR1 and CDR2: LGHDT and YNNKEL (reference sequence). Trimming at V came to 5 bases and at J to 2 bases, leaving 5 bases not matched to a gene. In nucleotides, the CDR3 is TGTGCCAGCAGCTCCCGACAGGGCACTAATGAAAAACTGTTTTTT. Its protein product is CASSSRQGTNEKLFF.

V and J are TRBV6-2 or TRBV6-3 and TRBJ1-2; tentative D call: TRBD1 (5 bases). This CDR3 has 16 residues. Germline loops: CDR1 MNHEY, CDR2 SVGEGT. V was trimmed by 4 bases and J by 4 bases, leaving 19 bases between them. The chain's CDR3 is CASSLRETETLYGYTF. The CDR3 region has the DNA TGTGCCAGCAGTTTACGGGAGACAGAAACTCTCTATGGCTACACCTTC.

V gene TRBV5-1 combines with J gene TRBJ1-4; no clear D. The V and J ends lost 0 bases and 5 bases respectively, with 14 bases between them. CDR1 is SGHRS, CDR2 YFSETQ, per germline. This CDR3 is 16 amino acids long. The chain's CDR3 is CASSLGIATSNEKLFF. As DNA, the CDR3 is TGCGCCAGCAGCTTGGGGATTGCGACATCGAATGAAAAACTGTTTTTT.

The CDR3: CAISVNWRDNNEQFF. The CDR3, as DNA: TGTGCCATCAGTGTCAATTGGCGTGACAACAATGAGCAGTTCTTC. The chain links TRBV10-3 to TRBJ2-1; D uncertain. The CDR3 runs to 15 residues. V lost 4 bases and J lost 5, with 15 bases in between. Germline loops: CDR1 ENHRY, CDR2 SYGVKD.

V is TRBV6-4 and J is TRBJ2-2, with TRBD2 matching 7 bases. Germline CDR1 MRHNA, CDR2 SNTAGT. The CDR3 sequence is 13 residues long. The V and J ends lost 3 bases and 8 bases, in that order; junction bases with no gene match: 3. CDR3 region: CASSEQAGGELFF. In DNA form, the CDR3 reads TGTGCCAGCAGTGAGCAAGCGGGAGGGGAGCTGTTTTTT.